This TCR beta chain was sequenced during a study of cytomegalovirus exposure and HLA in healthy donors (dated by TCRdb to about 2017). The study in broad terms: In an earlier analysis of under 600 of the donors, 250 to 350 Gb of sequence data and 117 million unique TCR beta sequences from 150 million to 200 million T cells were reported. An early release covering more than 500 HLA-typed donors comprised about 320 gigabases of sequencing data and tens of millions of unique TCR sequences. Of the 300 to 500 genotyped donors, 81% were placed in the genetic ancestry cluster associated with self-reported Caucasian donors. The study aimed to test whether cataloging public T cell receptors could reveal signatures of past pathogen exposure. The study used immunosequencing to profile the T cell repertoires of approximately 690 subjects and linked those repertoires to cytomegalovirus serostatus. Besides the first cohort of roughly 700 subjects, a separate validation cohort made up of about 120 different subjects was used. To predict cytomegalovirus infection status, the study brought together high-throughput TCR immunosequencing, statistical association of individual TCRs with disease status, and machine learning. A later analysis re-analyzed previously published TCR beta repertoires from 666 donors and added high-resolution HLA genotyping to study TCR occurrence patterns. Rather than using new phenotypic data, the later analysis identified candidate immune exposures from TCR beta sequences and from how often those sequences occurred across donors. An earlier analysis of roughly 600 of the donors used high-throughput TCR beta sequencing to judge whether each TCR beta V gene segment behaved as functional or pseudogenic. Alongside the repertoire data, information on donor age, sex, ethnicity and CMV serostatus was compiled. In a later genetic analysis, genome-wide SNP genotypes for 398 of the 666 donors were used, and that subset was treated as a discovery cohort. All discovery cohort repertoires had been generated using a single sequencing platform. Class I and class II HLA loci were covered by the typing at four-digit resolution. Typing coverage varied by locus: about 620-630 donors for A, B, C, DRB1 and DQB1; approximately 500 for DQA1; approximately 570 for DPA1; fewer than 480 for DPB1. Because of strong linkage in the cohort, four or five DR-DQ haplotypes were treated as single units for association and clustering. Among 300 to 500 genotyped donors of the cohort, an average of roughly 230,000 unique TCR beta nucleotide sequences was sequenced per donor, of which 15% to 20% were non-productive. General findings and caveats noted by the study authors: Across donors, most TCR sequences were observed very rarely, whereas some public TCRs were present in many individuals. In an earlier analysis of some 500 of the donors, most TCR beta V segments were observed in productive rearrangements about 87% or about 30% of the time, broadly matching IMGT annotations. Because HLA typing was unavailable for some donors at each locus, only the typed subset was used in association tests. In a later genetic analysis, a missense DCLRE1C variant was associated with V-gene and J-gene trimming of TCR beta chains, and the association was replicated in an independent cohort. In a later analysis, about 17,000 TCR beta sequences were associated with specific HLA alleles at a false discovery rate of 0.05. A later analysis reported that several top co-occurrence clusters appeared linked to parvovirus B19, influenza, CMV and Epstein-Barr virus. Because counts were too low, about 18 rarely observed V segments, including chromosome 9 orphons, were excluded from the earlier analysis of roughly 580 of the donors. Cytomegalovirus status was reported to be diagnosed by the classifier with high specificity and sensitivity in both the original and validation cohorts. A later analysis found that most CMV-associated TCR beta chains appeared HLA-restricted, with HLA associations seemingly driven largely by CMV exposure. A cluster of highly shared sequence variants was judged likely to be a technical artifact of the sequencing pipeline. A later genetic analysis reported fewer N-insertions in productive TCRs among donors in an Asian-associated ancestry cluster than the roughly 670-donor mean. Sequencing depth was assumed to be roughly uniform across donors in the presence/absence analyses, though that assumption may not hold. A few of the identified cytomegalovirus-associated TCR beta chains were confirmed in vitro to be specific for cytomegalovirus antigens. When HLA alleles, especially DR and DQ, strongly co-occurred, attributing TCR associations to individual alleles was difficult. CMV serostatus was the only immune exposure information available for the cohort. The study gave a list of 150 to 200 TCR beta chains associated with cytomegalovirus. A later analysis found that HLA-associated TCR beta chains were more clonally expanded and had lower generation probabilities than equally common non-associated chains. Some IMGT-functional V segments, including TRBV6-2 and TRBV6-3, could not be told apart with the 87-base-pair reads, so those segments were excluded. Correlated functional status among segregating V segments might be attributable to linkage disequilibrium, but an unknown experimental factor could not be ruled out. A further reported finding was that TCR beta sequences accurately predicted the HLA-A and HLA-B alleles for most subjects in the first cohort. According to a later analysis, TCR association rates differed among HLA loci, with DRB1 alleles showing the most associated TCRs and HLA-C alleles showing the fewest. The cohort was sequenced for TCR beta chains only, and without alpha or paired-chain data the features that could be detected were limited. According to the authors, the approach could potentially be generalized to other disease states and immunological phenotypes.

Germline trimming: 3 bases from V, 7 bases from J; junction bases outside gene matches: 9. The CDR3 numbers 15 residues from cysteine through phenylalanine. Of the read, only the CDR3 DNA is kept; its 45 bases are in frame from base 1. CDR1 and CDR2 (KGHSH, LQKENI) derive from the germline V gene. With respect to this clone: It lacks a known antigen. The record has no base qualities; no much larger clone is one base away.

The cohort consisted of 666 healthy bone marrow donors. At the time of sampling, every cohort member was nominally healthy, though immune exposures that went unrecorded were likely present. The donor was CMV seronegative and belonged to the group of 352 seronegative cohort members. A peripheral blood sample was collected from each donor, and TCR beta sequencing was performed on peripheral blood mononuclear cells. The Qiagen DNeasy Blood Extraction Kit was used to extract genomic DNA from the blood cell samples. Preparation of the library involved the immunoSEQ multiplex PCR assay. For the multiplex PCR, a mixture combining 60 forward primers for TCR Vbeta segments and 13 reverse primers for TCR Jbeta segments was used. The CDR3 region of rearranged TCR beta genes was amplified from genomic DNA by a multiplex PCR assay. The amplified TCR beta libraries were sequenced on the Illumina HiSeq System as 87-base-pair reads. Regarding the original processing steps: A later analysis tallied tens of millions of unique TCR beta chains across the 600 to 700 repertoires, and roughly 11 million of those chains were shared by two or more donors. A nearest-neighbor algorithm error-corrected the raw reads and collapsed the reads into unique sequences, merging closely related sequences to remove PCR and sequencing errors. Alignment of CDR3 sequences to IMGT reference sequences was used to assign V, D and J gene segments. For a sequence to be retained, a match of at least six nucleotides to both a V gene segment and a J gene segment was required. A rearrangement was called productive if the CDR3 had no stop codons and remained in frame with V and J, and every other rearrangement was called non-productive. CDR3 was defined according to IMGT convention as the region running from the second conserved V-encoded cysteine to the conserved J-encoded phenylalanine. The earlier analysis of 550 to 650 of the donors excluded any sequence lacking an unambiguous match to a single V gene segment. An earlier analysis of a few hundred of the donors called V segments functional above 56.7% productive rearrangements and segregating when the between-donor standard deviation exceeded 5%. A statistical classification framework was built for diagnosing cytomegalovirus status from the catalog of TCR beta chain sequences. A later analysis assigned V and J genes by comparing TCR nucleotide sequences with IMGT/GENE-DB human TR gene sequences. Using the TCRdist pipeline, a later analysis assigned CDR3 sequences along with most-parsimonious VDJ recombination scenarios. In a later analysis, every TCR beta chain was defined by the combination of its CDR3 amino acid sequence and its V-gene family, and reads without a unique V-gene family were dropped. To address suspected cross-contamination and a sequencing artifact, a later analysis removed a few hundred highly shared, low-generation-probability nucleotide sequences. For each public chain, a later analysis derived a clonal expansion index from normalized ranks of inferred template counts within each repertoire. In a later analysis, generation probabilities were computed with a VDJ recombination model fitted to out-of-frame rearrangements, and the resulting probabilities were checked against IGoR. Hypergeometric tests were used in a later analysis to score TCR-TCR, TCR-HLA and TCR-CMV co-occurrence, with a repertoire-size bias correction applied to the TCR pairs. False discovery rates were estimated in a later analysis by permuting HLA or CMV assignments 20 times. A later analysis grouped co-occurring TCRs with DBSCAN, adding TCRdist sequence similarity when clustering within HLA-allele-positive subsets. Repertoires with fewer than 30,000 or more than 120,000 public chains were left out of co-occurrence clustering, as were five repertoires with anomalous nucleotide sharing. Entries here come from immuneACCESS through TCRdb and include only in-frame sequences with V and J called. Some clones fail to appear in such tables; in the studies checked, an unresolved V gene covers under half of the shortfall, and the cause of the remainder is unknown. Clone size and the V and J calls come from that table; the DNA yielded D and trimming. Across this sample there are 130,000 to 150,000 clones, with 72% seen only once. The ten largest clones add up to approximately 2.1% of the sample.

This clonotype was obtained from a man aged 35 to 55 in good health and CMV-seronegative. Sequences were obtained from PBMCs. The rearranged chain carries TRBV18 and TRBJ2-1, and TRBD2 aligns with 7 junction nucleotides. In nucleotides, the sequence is TGTGCCAGCTCACCCCAGACTAGCTTTAGTAATGAGCAGTTCTTC. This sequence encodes CASSPQTSFSNEQFF.